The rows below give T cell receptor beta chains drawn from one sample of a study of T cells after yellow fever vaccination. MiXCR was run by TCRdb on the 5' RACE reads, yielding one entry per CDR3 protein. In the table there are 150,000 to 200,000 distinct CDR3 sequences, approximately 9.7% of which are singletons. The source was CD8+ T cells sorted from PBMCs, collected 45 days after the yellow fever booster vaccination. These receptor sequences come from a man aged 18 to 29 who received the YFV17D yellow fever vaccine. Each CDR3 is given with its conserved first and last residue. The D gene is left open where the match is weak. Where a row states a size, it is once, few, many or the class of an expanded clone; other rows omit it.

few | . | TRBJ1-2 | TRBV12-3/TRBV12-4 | CASTYGGNGYTF | TGTGCCAGCACTTACGGGGGGAATGGCTACACCTTC
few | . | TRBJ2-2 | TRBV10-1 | CASSAAGELFF | TGCGCCAGCAGTGCGGCCGGGGAGCTGTTTTTT
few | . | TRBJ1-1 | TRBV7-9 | CASSSGGKGGTEAFF | TGTGCCAGCAGCTCCGGGGGAAAGGGAGGCACTGAAGCTTTCTTT
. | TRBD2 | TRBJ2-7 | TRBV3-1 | CASSFSGGLEQYF | TGTGCCAGCAGCTTTAGCGGGGGACTCGAGCAGTACTTC
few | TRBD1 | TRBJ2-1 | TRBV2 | CASSEETGSYNEQFF | TGTGCCAGCAGTGAAGAGACAGGGTCCTACAATGAGCAGTTCTTC
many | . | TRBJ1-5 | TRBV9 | CASSEGNQPQHF | TGTGCCAGCAGTGAAGGAAATCAGCCCCAGCATTTT
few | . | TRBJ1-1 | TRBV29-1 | CSVDMDYTEAFF | TGCAGCGTTGATATGGACTACACTGAAGCTTTCTTT
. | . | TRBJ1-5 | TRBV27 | CASRSGTDNQPQHF | TGTGCCAGCAGGAGTGGCACAGACAATCAGCCCCAGCATTTT
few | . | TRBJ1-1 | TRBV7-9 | CTTSGQALNTEAFF | TGCACCACCTCCGGGCAGGCTTTAAACACTGAAGCTTTCTTT
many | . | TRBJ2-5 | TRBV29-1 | CSGGGTQETQYF | TGCAGCGGTGGGGGGACCCAAGAGACCCAGTACTTC
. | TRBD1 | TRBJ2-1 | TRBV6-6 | CASSYSSTGAVNEQFF | TGTGCCAGCAGTTACTCCTCGACAGGGGCGGTGAATGAGCAGTTCTTC
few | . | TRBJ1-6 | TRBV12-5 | CASGFGVSSPLHF | TGTGCTAGTGGTTTCGGCGTTAGTTCACCCCTCCACTTT
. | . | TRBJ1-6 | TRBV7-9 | CASSLGARNSPLHF | TGTGCCAGCAGCCTAGGAGCTCGGAATTCACCCCTCCACTTT
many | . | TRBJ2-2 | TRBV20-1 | CSASLGGTGELFF | TGCAGTGCTAGCTTGGGAGGTACCGGGGAGCTGTTTTTT
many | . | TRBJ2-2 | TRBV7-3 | CASSLNVPLRGTGELFF | TGTGCCAGCAGCTTAAACGTCCCTCTACGGGGAACCGGGGAGCTGTTTTTT
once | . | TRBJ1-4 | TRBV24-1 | CATSDFWAVDEKLFF | TGTGCCACCAGTGATTTCTGGGCTGTAGATGAAAAACTGTTTTTT
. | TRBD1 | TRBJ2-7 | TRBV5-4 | CASSWTGAPYEQYF | TGTGCCAGCAGCTGGACAGGGGCCCCCTACGAGCAGTACTTC
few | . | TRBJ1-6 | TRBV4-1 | CASSRSQTGPNSPLHF | TGCGCCAGCAGCCGATCCCAGACAGGACCTAATTCACCCCTCCACTTT
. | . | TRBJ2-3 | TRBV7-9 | CASSSPGPPAPDTQYF | TGTGCCAGCAGCTCCCCGGGACCCCCGGCCCCAGATACGCAGTATTTT
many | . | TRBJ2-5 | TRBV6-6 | CASSYSETQYF | TGTGCCAGCAGTTACTCGGAGACCCAGTACTTC
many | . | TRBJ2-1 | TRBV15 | CATSTDRSYNEQFF | TGTGCCACCAGCACAGACCGCTCCTACAATGAGCAGTTCTTC
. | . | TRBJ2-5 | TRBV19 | CASSTTAQETQYF | TGTGCCAGTAGTACGACAGCTCAAGAGACCCAGTACTTC
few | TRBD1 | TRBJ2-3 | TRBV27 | CASSYRQGDTQYF | TGTGCCAGCAGTTACCGACAGGGAGATACGCAGTATTTT
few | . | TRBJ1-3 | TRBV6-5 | CASSWGGNTIYF | TGTGCCAGCAGTTGGGGGGGAAACACCATATATTTT
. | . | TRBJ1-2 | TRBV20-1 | CSAPRDTDLANYGYTF | TGCAGTGCTCCTAGGGATACGGACCTAGCTAACTATGGCTACACCTTC
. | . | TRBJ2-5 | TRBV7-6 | CASSLKRETQYF | TGTGCCAGCAGCCTCAAGCGGGAGACCCAGTACTTC
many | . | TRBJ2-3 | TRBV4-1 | CASSQKSGVTDTQYF | TGCGCCAGCAGCCAGAAGAGTGGAGTCACAGATACGCAGTATTTT
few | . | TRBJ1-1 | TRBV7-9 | CASTSAGVLFGTEAFF | TGTGCCAGCACCTCGGCGGGGGTGCTGTTTGGCACTGAAGCTTTCTTT
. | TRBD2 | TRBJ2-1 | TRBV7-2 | CASSLWGLAWSEQFF | TGTGCCAGCAGCTTATGGGGACTAGCGTGGAGTGAGCAGTTCTTC
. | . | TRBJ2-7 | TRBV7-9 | CASSLVGYGGEQYF | TGTGCCAGCAGCTTAGTGGGGTATGGCGGCGAGCAGTACTTC
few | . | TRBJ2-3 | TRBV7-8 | CASSSSLEWPDTQYF | TGTGCCAGCAGCTCCTCCCTTGAATGGCCAGATACGCAGTATTTT
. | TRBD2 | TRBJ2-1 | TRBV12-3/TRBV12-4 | CASTQVGLAGGNEQFF | TGTGCCAGCACCCAGGTGGGGCTAGCGGGGGGCAATGAGCAGTTCTTC
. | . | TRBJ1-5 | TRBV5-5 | CASSSQSTNQPQHF | TGTGCCAGCAGCTCTCAGAGTACTAATCAGCCCCAGCATTTT
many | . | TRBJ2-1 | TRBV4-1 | CASSHVIGEQFF | TGCGCCAGCAGCCACGTCATTGGTGAGCAGTTCTTC
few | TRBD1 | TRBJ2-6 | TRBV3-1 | CASSQTGSGANVLTF | TGTGCCAGCAGCCAGACAGGGTCCGGGGCCAACGTCCTGACTTTC
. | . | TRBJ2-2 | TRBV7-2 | CASSYRDGATGELFF | TGTGCCAGCAGCTATAGGGACGGCGCAACCGGGGAGCTGTTTTTT
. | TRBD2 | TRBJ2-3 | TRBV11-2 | CASSAASGGADTQYF | TGTGCCAGCAGCGCCGCTAGCGGGGGCGCAGATACGCAGTATTTT
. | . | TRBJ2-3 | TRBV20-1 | CSALLPYQGTRTDTQYF | TGCAGTGCTCTCCTTCCGTATCAGGGGACCCGCACAGATACGCAGTATTTT
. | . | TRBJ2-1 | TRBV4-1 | CASSQGTEYNEQFF | TGCGCCAGCAGCCAAGGAACAGAGTACAATGAGCAGTTCTTC
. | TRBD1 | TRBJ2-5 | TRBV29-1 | CSVEWQGAGETQYF | TGCAGCGTTGAGTGGCAGGGGGCCGGAGAGACCCAGTACTTC
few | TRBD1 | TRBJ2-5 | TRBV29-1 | CSVGQGSPQETQYF | TGCAGCGTGGGACAGGGGAGCCCCCAAGAGACCCAGTACTTC
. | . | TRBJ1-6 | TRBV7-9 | CASSGGPEYNSPLHF | TGTGCCAGCAGCGGTGGCCCAGAGTATAATTCACCCCTCCACTTT
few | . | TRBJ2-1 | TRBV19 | CASSIELGRGDEQFF | TGTGCCAGTAGTATCGAACTAGGTCGGGGCGATGAGCAGTTCTTC
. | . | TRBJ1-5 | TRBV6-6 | CASSVTQVVQPQHF | TGTGCCAGCAGTGTCACTCAGGTCGTCCAGCCCCAGCATTTT
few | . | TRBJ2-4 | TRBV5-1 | CASSPFGKGIQYF | TGCGCCAGCAGCCCCTTTGGGAAGGGCATTCAGTACTTC
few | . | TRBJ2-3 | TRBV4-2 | CASSQGERQVTQYF | TGTGCCAGCAGCCAGGGGGAGCGGCAGGTGACGCAGTATTTT
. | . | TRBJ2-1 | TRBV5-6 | CASSLDGGPPNEQFF | TGTGCCAGCAGCTTGGACGGGGGGCCTCCCAATGAGCAGTTCTTC
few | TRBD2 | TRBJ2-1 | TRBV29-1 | CSVEPTSGVYNEQFF | TGCAGCGTTGAACCTACTAGCGGGGTCTACAATGAGCAGTTCTTC
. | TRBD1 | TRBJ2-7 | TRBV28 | CASKDRDRVPYEQYF | TGTGCCAGCAAAGACCGGGACAGGGTACCCTACGAGCAGTACTTC
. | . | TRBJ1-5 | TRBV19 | CASSESAGGIQPQHF | TGTGCCAGTAGTGAGAGTGCGGGGGGCATTCAGCCCCAGCATTTT
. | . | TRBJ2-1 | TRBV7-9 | CASSPDDREQFF | TGTGCCAGCAGCCCGGACGATCGGGAGCAGTTCTTC
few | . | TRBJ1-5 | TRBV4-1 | CASSSGALSNQPQHF | TGCGCCAGCAGCTCCGGGGCGCTTAGCAATCAGCCCCAGCATTTT
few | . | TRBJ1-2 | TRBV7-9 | CASSSALRLPARLGYTF | TGTGCCAGCAGCTCAGCCCTTCGGCTCCCGGCCAGGTTGGGCTACACCTTC
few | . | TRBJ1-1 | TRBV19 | CASRPGGYGAFF | TGTGCCAGTAGACCTGGGGGCTACGGAGCTTTCTTT
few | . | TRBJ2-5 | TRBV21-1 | CASRVAGTGQETQYF | TGTGCCAGCAGAGTCGCCGGGACAGGGCAAGAGACCCAGTACTTC